This T cell receptor delta chain comes out of a study of γδ T cells in repeated Plasmodium falciparum infection. Looking at the study overall: Over about 600 days, donors received four mosquito-bite P. falciparum NF54 infections. Timepoints: baseline, immediately before selected infections, and 21 days after every infection. Whole-study findings and limits: Vdelta2-negative gammadelta repertoires, largely Vdelta1+, seemingly showed infection-driven waves of new clonal selection. Malian children's Vdelta2-negative repertoires appeared more expanded and less diverse than Australians'.

V lost 11 bases, J lost 4 bases, and 23 bases lay in between. The CDR3 is 15 amino acids. CDR1 TSWWSYY and CDR2 QGS come from the germline V gene. TCRdb called clones from the multiplex PCR reads again using CATT. Of 80,000 to 95,000 delta-chain clones listed, 1.4% to 1.5% are singletons. Concerning this clone: The antigen is undetermined.

Vgamma9/Vdelta2+ and Vdelta2-negative gammadelta T cells were flow-sorted from PBMC for bulk sequencing. The sequence was obtained from a pool of human donors (malaria-infected and uninfected, not separated). The sequencing input was gamma-delta T cells from blood. The chain couples TRDV1 to TRDJ1, with a tentative D call TRDD3 (6 bases). The CDR3 DNA sequence: TGTGCTTTAGACGGCCTGGGGTTTCAAATCGATAAACTCATCTTT. This encodes CALDGLGFQIDKLIF.